These 24 T cell receptor beta chains were sequenced from one sample in a study of radiotherapy plus CTLA-4 blockade in lung cancer (dated 2018 in TCRdb). The library came from the immunoSEQ multiplex PCR assay. TCRdb mirrors the immuneACCESS table, restricted to in-frame sequences. Some clones are absent from its copies; in checked studies, under half trace to an unresolved V gene, and the reason for the others is unknown. This sample gives tens of thousands of clones in total; roughly 80% of them show up just once. Jointly, the top ten make up 7% to 8% of the sample. This specimen consisted of peripheral blood, obtained from a patient treated with radiotherapy plus ipilimumab. All receptors come from a human donor with non-small cell lung cancer who had stable disease on radiotherapy plus ipilimumab.

In this sample, this clone turned up once. The gene calls are TRBV5-1 and TRBJ1-6; D is perhaps TRBD1 (5 bases). Trimming cost V 2 bases and J 0 bases, with 15 bases left between them. Germline V gives CDR1 SGHRS, CDR2 YFSETQ. CDR3 length: 18 amino acids. CDR3 residues: CASSFSNRQSSYNSPLHF. The CDR3 nucleotides are TGCGCCAGCAGCTTTTCTAATCGACAGAGCTCCTATAATTCACCCCTCCACTTT. Combining the CDR3 with reference TRBV5-1 and TRBJ1-6 gives the whole variable domain KAGVTQTPRYLIKTRGQQVTLSCSPISGHRSVSWYQQTPGQGLQFLFEYFSETQRNKGNFPGRFSGRQFSNSRSEMNVSTLELGDSALYLCASSFSNRQSSYNSPLHFGNGTRLTVT.

The chain recombines TRBV19 with TRBJ1-5; D possibly corresponds to TRBD1 (5 bases). This CDR3 has 14 residues. V was clipped by 9 bases and J by 0 bases, with 12 bases between them. CDR1 is LNHDA and CDR2 is SQIVND in the germline V gene (reference sequence). The CDR3 region is CASRLGGSNQPQHF. The CDR3 DNA sequence: TGTGCCAGCAGACTCGGGGGTAGCAATCAGCCCCAGCATTTT.

DNA for the CDR3: TGTGCCAGCAGCTTACCCCGGGGTTATGGCTACACCTTC. This translates into CASSLPRGYGYTF. This sequence joins TRBV7-2 and TRBJ1-2, with D unclear. Germline assignment: CDR1 SGHTA and CDR2 FQGNSA. The CDR3 has 13 residues. The V end lost 2 bases, the J end lost 5 bases, and 9 bases lay between the germline ends.

V and J are TRBV9 and TRBJ2-2; D might be TRBD1 or TRBD2, each matching 6 bases. The CDR3 has 13 amino acids. The germline V and J ends were trimmed by 4 bases and 6 bases, with 10 bases remaining between them. In germline, CDR1 is SGDLS, CDR2 YYNGEE. The CDR3, as DNA: TGTGCCAGCAGCTCCGGGGGCGCCGGGGAGCTGTTTTTT. It is translated as CASSSGGAGELFF.

This chain joins TRBV5-6 and TRBJ2-3; 9 bases map to TRBD2. The CDR3 totals 18 residues. Per the germline V gene, CDR1 is SGHDT and CDR2 is YYEEEE. V was clipped by 0 bases and J by 3 bases; unmatched bases: 11. CDR3 residues: CASSLVPSGAPPTDTQYF. The CDR3 coding sequence is TGTGCCAGCAGCTTGGTGCCTAGCGGGGCCCCCCCTACAGATACGCAGTATTTT.

The chain is built from TRBV7-9 and TRBJ1-1, with D unresolved. This CDR3 region has 12 residues. V shed 6 bases and J shed 3 bases, with 8 bases lying between them. The V gene's germline CDR1 is SEHNR and CDR2 FQNEAQ (reference sequence). The CDR3: CASRAGYTEAFF. The CDR3 nucleotides read TGTGCCAGCAGAGCGGGGTACACTGAAGCTTTCTTT.

This clone was seen a few times. This chain joins TRBV19 and TRBJ1-2; TRBD1 matches at 7 bases. Germline CDR1 is LNHDA and CDR2 is SQIVND (reference sequence). V shed 4 bases and J 2 bases; nucleotides not matched to a gene: 7. The CDR3 spans 15 residues. The CDR3 DNA reads as TGTGCCAGTAGTAGGGGACAGAGAACCAACTATGGCTACACCTTC. It translates to CASSRGQRTNYGYTF. Full variable domain (outside the CDR3, taken from reference TRBV19 and TRBJ1-2): DGGITQSPKYLFRKEGQNVTLSCEQNLNHDAMYWYRQDPGQGLRLIYYSQIVNDFQKGDIAEGYSVSREKKESFPLTVTSAQKNPTAFYLCASSRGQRTNYGYTFGSGTRLTVV.

The sample holds a few counts of this clone. Written as DNA, the CDR3 is TGCGCCAGCAGCTTGGGAACAGGGGCTGGAAACACCATATATTTT. It specifies CASSLGTGAGNTIYF. The chain couples TRBV5-1 to TRBJ1-3, with 7 bases fitting TRBD1. Germline CDR1 is SGHRS and CDR2 is YFSETQ. The CDR3 extends over 15 amino acids. Unmatched junction bases numbered 2, after V lost 0 bases and J lost 2 bases.

The rearrangement joins TRBV19 to TRBJ1-2, with 12 positions matching TRBD1. Germline-derived CDR1 and CDR2 are LNHDA and SQIVND (reference sequence). The CDR3 loop spans 15 amino acids. The J segment lost 3 bases and the V segment lost 6 bases, leaving 5 bases of the junction unmatched. The CDR3 DNA reads as TGTGCCAGTAGACCCGGGACAGGGGGCGACTATGGCTACACCTTC. Protein: CASRPGTGGDYGYTF.

CDR3 amino acids: CASRGDGGLTNTEAFF. The CDR3 coding sequence is TGCGCCAGCAGGGGGGACGGAGGGTTGACGAACACTGAAGCTTTCTTT. The chain employs TRBV5-1 and TRBJ1-1, with D possibly TRBD1 on 5 matching bases. The CDR3 contains 16 residues. Germline V gene data show CDR1 as SGHRS and CDR2 as YFSETQ. V was pared by 5 bases and J by 1 base, with 18 bases between.

The chain employs TRBV5-6 and TRBJ1-1, with a weak D call TRBD1 (6 bases). The germline gives CDR1 SGHDT, CDR2 YYEEEE. The length of the CDR3 is 18 residues. The V end lost 0 bases, the J end lost 0 bases, and 18 bases lay between the germline ends. In DNA, the CDR3 is TGTGCCAGCAGCTTGGCCTATTCAGGGGCCGGCATGAACACTGAAGCTTTCTTT. It translates to CASSLAYSGAGMNTEAFF.

The chain links TRBV19 to TRBJ2-5; possible D gene TRBD2, 5 bases. This CDR3 contains 15 residues. V was pared by 6 bases and J by 0 bases, with 14 bases between. The germline V gene encodes CDR1 LNHDA and CDR2 SQIVND (reference sequence). The CDR3 coding sequence is TGTGCCAGTAGGCCCAGCGGCCAGTACCAAGAGACCCAGTACTTC. This sequence encodes CASRPSGQYQETQYF. Looking up the rest from reference TRBV19 and TRBJ2-5 gives the full variable domain: DGGITQSPKYLFRKEGQNVTLSCEQNLNHDAMYWYRQDPGQGLRLIYYSQIVNDFQKGDIAEGYSVSREKKESFPLTVTSAQKNPTAFYLCASRPSGQYQETQYFGPGTRLLVL.

This chain connects TRBV19 to TRBJ2-1; 9 bases agree with TRBD1. The CDR3 has 15 amino acids. Trimming took 0 bases from V and 6 from J; bases not matched to a gene: 3. Per the germline V gene, CDR1 is LNHDA and CDR2 is SQIVND (reference sequence). The CDR3 here is CASSIEGTGSNEQFF. CDR3 DNA: TGTGCCAGTAGTATAGAAGGGACAGGGAGCAATGAGCAGTTCTTC.

This clone came up once. The chain is built from TRBV21-1 and TRBJ1-1; TRBD1 is taken as the D call from the table, unchecked against the DNA. TRBV21-1 is shown as a pseudogene. The length of the CDR3 is 15 residues. Here the CDR3 reads CASSNNSKLNTEAFF. The DNA of the CDR3 is TGTGCCAGCAGCAATAACAGTAAGTTGAACACTGAAGCTTTCTTT.

The chain carries TRBV28 and TRBJ1-2, with a possible D match to TRBD1 (5 bases). The CDR3 runs to 14 residues. Germline V gives CDR1 MDHEN, CDR2 SYDVKM. Trimming shortened V by 2 bases and J by 3 bases, and 10 bases separated the two germline ends. The CDR3 loop is CASSLRGFDYGYTF. The CDR3, as DNA: TGTGCCAGCAGTTTAAGGGGTTTCGACTATGGCTACACCTTC.

This clone was found a few times. V gene TRBV7-2 combines with J gene TRBJ2-3; 10 bases are a match to TRBD2. The CDR3 spans 18 residues. Germline-derived CDR1 and CDR2 are SGHTA and FQGNSA. Trimming removed 1 base from V and 1 base from J; junction bases left unmatched: 8. In DNA form, the CDR3 reads TGTGCCAGCAGCTTAGTTCCAGCGGGGGGGCCGGGCACAGATACGCAGTATTTT. Protein: CASSLVPAGGPGTDTQYF.

This chain links TRBV18 with TRBJ1-5; D ambiguous. Trimming left V 2 bases short and J 8 bases short, with 10 bases between. The length of the CDR3 is 13 residues. Germline V gene sequence: CDR1 KGHSH, CDR2 LQKENI. The CDR3 DNA sequence: TGTGCCAGCTCACCAGGGTCAGCTGAGCCCCAGCATTTT. Translating it yields CASSPGSAEPQHF.

Only one count was recorded for this clone. The chain recombines TRBV6-1 with TRBJ2-3; TRBD2 agrees at 10 bases. This CDR3 has 14 residues. Trimming at V came to 5 bases and at J to 1 base, leaving 0 bases not matched to a gene. Germline lookup yields CDR1 MNHNS and CDR2 SASEGT. CDR3: CASSSGGGTDTQYF. The CDR3 region has the DNA TGTGCCAGCAGTAGCGGGGGGGGCACAGATACGCAGTATTTT.

V gene TRBV6-5 combines with J gene TRBJ1-5, with D perhaps TRBD1 (6 bases). The germline CDR1 and CDR2 sequences are MNHEY and SVGAGI. Trimming left V 6 bases short and J 2 bases short, with 11 bases between. The CDR3 runs to 14 residues. CDR3 in DNA: TGTGCCAGCAGGCAGGGGTACGGCAATCAGCCCCAGCATTTT. Translation gives CASRQGYGNQPQHF.

The chain is built from TRBV2 and TRBJ2-5; TRBD2 matches at 12 bases. V was pared by 10 bases and J by 4 bases, with 7 bases of the junction left unmatched. CDR1 SNHLY and CDR2 FYNNEI come from the germline V gene. The CDR3 loop spans 14 amino acids. As DNA, the CDR3 is TGTGCCACCCTTTTACTAGCGGGGGGAGAGACCCAGTACTTC. It yields the protein CATLLLAGGETQYF.

A word on this clone: Different DNA sequences within this sample yield the same CDR3. The V and J genes are TRBV18 and TRBJ1-2, with 8 bases identical to TRBD1. The germline V gene encodes CDR1 KGHSH and CDR2 LQKENI. The CDR3 has 17 amino acids. Unmatched junction bases numbered 15, after V lost 6 bases and J lost 3 bases. This CDR3 reads CASSPQGALIGDYGYTF. The DNA of the CDR3 is TGTGCCAGCTCGCCCCAGGGGGCACTAATCGGCGACTATGGCTACACCTTC.

V and J are TRBV4-1 and TRBJ1-2; unclear D gene. The CDR3 is 13 residues long. Trimming took 2 bases from V and 8 from J, leaving 12 bases between them. Germline lookup yields CDR1 MGHRA and CDR2 YSYEKL. CDR3: CASSQQDLFGYTF. In nucleotides, the CDR3 is TGCGCCAGCAGCCAACAGGATCTTTTCGGCTACACCTTC.

The chain links TRBV11-3 to TRBJ2-2; 10 nucleotides match TRBD2. CDR1 is SGHNT and CDR2 is YENEEA in the germline V gene. J lost 5 bases, V lost 5 bases, and 8 bases had no gene match. This CDR3 spans 16 amino acids. The CDR3 DNA reads TGTGCCAGCAGCCCCCAAGCGGGGGGGCGTACCGGGGAGCTGTTTTTT. Translated: CASSPQAGGRTGELFF.

The chain recombines TRBV15 with TRBJ2-7; TRBD2 agrees at 8 bases. In germline, CDR1 is LNHNV, CDR2 YYDKDF (reference sequence). The CDR3 consists of 15 residues. The trim removed 4 bases at V and 2 bases at J, leaving 7 bases unmatched. In nucleotides, the CDR3 is TGTGCCACCAGCACGGGGGGGGACTCCGCCTACGAGCAGTACTTC. As protein: CATSTGGDSAYEQYF.